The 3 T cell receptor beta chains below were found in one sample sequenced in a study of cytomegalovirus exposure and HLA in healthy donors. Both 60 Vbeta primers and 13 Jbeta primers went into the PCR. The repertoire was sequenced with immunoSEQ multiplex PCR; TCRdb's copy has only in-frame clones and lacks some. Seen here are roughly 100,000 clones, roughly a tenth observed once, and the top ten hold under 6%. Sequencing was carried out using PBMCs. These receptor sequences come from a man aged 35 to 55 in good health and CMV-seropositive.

The CDR3 nucleotides read TGTGCCAGCAGTGAGGAGAAGGGGAGCAATCAGCCCCAGCATTTT. Its translation: CASSEEKGSNQPQHF. This chain connects TRBV2 to TRBJ1-5; perhaps TRBD1 as D (5 bases). The germline gives CDR1 SNHLY, CDR2 FYNNEI. The CDR3 totals 15 residues. V lost 3 bases, J lost 1 base, and 10 bases lay in between.

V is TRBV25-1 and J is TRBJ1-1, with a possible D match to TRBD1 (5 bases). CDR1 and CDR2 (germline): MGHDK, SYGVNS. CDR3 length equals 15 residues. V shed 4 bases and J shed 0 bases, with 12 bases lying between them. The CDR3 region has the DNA TGTGCCAGCAGTGTTGGAGACAGAATGAACACTGAAGCTTTCTTT. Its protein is CASSVGDRMNTEAFF.

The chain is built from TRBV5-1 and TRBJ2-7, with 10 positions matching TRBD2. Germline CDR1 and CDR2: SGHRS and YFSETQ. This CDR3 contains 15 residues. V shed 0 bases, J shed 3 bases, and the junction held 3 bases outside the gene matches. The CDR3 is CASSLAGTSDYEQYF. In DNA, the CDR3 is TGCGCCAGCAGCTTGGCTGGGACTAGCGACTACGAGCAGTACTTC. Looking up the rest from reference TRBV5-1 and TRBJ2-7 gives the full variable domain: KAGVTQTPRYLIKTRGQQVTLSCSPISGHRSVSWYQQTPGQGLQFLFEYFSETQRNKGNFPGRFSGRQFSNSRSEMNVSTLELGDSALYLCASSLAGTSDYEQYFGPGTRLTVT.